This TCR beta chain came from a study of OX40 agonist ivuxolimab in advanced cancers. Findings and limits, study-wide: More expanded clones were seen, on average, in CD8+ T cells than in CD4+. The investigators did not determine what antigen specificity the expanded peripheral T cells had. Patients who responded partially at 0.1-3.0 mg/kg showed clonal expansion ranking among the lowest.

Profiled with immunoSEQ multiplex PCR; TCRdb holds only in-frame clones, not every one. The repertoire includes around 92,000 clones, 84% of them detected once, and around 2.7% sits in the top ten. CDR3 length: 14 amino acids. J gave up 5 bases and V 4 bases, and 7 bases lay outside the gene matches. Looked up from germline, CDR1 is SGHRS and CDR2 is YFSETQ. This clone was counted between two and nine times. Its matching antigen is unknown. The source is an adult with an advanced solid tumor such as melanoma, head and neck, liver or kidney cancer. V and J are TRBV5-1 and TRBJ1-1; 8 bases line up with TRBD1. The sample consisted of CD4+ or CD8+ T cells sorted from blood, taken in a trial of the OX40 agonist ivuxolimab. This CDR3 is CASSIGQGGTEAFF. CDR3 DNA: TGCGCCAGCAGCATAGGACAGGGTGGGACTGAAGCTTTCTTT.